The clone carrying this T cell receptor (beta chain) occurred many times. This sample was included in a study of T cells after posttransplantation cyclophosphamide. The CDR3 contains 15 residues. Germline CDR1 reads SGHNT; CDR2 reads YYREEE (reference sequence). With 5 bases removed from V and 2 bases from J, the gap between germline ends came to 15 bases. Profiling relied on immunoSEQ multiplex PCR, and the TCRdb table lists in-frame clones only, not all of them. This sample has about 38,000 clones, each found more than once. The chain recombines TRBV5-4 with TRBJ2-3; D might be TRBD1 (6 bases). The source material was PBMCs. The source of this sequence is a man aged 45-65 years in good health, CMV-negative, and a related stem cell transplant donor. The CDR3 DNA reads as TGTGCCAGCAGACCCTGGGGGCGGAACACAGATACGCAGTATTTT. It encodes CASRPWGRNTDTQYF.